This T cell receptor beta chain was sequenced in a study of CD8+CD57+ T cells in acquired aplastic anemia. Study summary: Recorded DNA amounts for sorted CD4+ and CD8+ cells had an average of around 3.4 ug. Healthy donors had, on average, roughly 9.9 million reads for their CD4+ cells. Findings of the study overall: Overlap between patients and controls comprised almost 30 CD8+ CDR3 sequences.

Remarks on this clonotype: Its target is unknown. The junction and the germline gene differ at one end; a read error may be behind it.

CDR3 and TCR beta VDJ profiling relied on a genomic DNA template. From the reads, TCRdb called clonotypes with MiXCR, one entry per CDR3 protein. The table records about 160,000 distinct CDR3 sequences, around 40% of them present only once. Sequencing used sorted CD4+, CD8+, or CD8+CD57+ T cells (not recorded which) from PBMCs. The TCR comes from a human donor in good health.

The CDR3 DNA reads TGTGCCAGCAGTTTTAAACCCGCGAACACTGGAGCTTTCTTT. The encoded protein is CASSFKPANTGAFF. The V and J genes are TRBV6-5 and TRBJ1-1; D is unclear. This CDR3 region has 14 residues. CDR1 MNHEY and CDR2 SVGAGI come from the germline V gene.